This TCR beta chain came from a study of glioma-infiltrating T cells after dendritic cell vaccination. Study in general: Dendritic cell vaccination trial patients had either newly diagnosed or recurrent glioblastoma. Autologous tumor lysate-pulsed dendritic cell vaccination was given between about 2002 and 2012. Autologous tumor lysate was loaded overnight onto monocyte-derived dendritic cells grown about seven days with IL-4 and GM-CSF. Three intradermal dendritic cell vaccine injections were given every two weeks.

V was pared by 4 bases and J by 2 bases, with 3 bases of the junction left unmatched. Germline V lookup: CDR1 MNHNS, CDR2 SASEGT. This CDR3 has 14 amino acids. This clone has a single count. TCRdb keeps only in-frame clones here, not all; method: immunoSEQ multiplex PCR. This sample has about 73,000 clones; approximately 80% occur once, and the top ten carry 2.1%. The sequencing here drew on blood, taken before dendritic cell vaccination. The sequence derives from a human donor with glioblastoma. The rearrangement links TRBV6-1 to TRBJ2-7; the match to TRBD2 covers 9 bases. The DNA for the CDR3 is TGTGCCAGCAGTGGAGCTAGCGGGGCCTACGAGCAGTACTTC. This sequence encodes CASSGASGAYEQYF.